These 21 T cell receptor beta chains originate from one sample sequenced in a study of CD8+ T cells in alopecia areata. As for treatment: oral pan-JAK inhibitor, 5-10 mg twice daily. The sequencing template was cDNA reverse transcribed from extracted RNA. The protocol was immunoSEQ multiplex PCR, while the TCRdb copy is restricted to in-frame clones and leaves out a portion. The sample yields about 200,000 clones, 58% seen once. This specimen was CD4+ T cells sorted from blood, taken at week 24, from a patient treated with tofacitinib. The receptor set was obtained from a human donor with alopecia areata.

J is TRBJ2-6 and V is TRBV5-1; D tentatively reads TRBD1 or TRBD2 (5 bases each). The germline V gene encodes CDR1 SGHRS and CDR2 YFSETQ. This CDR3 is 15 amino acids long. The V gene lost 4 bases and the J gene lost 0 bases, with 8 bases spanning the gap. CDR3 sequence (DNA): TGCGCCAGCAGCCCGGGGCACTCTGGGGCCAACGTCCTGACTTTC. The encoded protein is CASSPGHSGANVLTF.

The CDR3 sequence is CATSGDRDAGELFF. In DNA, the CDR3 is TGTGCCACCAGCGGTGACAGGGACGCCGGGGAGCTGTTTTTT. The J gene is TRBJ2-2, the V gene TRBV15; 7 nucleotides align to TRBD1. The germline CDR1 and CDR2 sequences are LNHNV and YYDKDF (reference sequence). This CDR3 is built from 14 residues. V was clipped by 5 bases and J by 6 bases; unmatched bases: 6.

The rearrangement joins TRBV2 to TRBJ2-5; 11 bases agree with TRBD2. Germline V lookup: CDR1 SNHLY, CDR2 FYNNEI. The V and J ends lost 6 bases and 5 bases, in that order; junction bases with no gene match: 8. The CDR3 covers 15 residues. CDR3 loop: CASSQLAGVGETQYF. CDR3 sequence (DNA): TGTGCCAGCAGCCAACTAGCGGGAGTTGGGGAGACCCAGTACTTC.

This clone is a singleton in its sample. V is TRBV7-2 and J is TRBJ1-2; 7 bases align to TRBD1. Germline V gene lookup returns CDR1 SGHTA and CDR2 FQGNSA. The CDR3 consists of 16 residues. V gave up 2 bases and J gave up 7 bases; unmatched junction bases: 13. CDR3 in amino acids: CASSLSTGSSSLGYTF. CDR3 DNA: TGTGCCAGCAGCTTATCGACAGGGTCGTCTTCTCTTGGCTACACCTTC.

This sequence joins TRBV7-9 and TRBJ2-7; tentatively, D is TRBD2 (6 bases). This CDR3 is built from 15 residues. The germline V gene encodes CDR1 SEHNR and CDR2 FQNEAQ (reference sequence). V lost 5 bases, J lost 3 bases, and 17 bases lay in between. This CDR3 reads CASSPRASAGYEQYF. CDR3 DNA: TGTGCCAGCAGCCCTCGAGCTAGCGCAGGCTACGAGCAGTACTTC.

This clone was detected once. CDR3 nucleotide sequence: TGTGCCTGGAGTGTAGGGCAGGTCCAACAGCCCCAGCATTTT. The encoded protein is CAWSVGQVQQPQHF. The chain recombines TRBV30 with TRBJ1-5; no firm D call. CDR1 is GTSNPN, CDR2 SVGIG, per germline (reference sequence). V lost 0 bases and J 7 bases, leaving 13 bases between the germline ends. CDR3 size: 14 residues.

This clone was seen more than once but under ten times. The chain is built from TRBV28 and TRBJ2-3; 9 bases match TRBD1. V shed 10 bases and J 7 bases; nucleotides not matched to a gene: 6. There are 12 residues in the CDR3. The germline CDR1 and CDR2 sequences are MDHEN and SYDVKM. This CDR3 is CATTQGAHTQYF. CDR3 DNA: TGTGCCACCACACAGGGGGCGCATACGCAGTATTTT.

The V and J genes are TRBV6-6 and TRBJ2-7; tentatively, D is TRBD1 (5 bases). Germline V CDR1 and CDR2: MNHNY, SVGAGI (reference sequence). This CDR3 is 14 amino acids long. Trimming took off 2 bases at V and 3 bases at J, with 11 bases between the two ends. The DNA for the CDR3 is TGTGCCAGCAGTTACATACAGGCTAGCTACGAGCAGTACTTC. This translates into CASSYIQASYEQYF.

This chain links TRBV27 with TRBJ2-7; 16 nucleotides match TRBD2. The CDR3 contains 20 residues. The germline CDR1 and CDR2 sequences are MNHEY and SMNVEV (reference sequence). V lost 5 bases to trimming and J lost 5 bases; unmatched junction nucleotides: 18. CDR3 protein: CASSPRPGTSGRAWAHEQYF. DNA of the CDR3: TGTGCCAGCAGTCCCCGGCCTGGGACTAGCGGGAGGGCCTGGGCCCACGAGCAGTACTTC.

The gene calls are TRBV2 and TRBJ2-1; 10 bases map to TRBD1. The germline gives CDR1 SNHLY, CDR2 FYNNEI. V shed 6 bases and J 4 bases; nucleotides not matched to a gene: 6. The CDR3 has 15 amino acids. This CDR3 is CASRGDRGLYNEQFF. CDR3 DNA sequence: TGTGCCAGCAGGGGCGACAGGGGGCTGTACAATGAGCAGTTCTTC.

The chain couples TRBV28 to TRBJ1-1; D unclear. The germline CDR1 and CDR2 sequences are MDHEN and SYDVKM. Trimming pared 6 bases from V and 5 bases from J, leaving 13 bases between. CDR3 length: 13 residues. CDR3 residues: CASSREARTEAFF. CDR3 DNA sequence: TGTGCCAGCAGCCGGGAGGCGAGGACTGAAGCTTTCTTT.

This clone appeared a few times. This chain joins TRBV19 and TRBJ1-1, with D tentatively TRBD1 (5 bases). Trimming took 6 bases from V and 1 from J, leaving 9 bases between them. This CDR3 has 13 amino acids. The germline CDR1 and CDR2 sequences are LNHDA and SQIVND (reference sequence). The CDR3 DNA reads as TGTGCCAGTAGGGGGACCCAGAACACTGAAGCTTTCTTT. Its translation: CASRGTQNTEAFF. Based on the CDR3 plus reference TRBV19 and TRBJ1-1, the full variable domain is DGGITQSPKYLFRKEGQNVTLSCEQNLNHDAMYWYRQDPGQGLRLIYYSQIVNDFQKGDIAEGYSVSREKKESFPLTVTSAQKNPTAFYLCASRGTQNTEAFFGQGTRLTVV.

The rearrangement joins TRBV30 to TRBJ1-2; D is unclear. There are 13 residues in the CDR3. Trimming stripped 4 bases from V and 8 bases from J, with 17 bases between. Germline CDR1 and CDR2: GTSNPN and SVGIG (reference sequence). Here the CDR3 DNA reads TGTGCCTGGAATCGAGGCCCCCCGCAAGGCTACACCTTC. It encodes CAWNRGPPQGYTF.

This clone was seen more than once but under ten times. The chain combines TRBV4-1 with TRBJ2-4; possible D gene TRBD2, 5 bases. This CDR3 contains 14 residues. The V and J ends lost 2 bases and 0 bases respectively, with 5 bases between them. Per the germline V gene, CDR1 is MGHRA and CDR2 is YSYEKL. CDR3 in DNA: TGCGCCAGCAGCCAACGGGAAGCCAAAAACATTCAGTACTTC. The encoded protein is CASSQREAKNIQYF.

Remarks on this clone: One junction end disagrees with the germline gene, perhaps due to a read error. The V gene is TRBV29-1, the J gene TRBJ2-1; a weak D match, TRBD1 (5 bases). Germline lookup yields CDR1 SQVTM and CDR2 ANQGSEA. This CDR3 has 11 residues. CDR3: CSVEGGRRPIF. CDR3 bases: TGCAGCGTTGAAGGGGGCCGTCGGCCCATCTTC.

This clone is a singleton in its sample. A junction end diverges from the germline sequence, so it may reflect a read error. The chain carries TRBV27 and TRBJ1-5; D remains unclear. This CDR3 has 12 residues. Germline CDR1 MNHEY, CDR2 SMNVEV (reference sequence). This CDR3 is CASKAGNQAQHF. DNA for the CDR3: TGTGCCAGCAAGGCGGGTAATCAGGCCCAGCATTTT.

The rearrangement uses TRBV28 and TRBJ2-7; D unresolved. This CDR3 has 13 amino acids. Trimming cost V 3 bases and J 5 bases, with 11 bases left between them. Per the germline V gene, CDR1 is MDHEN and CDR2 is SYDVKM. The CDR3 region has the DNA TGTGCCAGCAGTTTTCGGGCAGGCCACGAGCAGTACTTC. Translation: CASSFRAGHEQYF.

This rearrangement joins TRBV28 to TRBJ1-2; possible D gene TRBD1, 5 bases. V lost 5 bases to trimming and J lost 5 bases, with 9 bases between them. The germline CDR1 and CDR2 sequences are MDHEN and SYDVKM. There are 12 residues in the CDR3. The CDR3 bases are TGTGCCAGCAGTCAGGGCGAGTATGGCTACACCTTC. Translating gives CASSQGEYGYTF.

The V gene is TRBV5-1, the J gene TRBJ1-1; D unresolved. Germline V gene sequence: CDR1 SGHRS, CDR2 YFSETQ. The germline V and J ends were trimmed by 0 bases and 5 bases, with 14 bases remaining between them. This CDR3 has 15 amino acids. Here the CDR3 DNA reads TGCGCCAGCAGCTTGGCCGGTGTCCCGGGGACTGAAGCTTTCTTT. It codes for CASSLAGVPGTEAFF.

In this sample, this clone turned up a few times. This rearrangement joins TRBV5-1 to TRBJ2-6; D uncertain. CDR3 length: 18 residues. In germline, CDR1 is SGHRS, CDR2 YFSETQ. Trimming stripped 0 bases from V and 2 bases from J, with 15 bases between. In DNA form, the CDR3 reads TGCGCCAGCAGCTTGGAAGGGCTTGTCTCGGCTGGGGCCAACGTCCTGACTTTC. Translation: CASSLEGLVSAGANVLTF.

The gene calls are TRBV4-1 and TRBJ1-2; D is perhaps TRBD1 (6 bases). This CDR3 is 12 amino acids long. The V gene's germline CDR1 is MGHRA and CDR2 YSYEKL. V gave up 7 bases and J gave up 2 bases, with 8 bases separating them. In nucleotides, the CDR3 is TGCGCCAGCAACCAGGGGAACTATGGCTACACCTTC. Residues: CASNQGNYGYTF.